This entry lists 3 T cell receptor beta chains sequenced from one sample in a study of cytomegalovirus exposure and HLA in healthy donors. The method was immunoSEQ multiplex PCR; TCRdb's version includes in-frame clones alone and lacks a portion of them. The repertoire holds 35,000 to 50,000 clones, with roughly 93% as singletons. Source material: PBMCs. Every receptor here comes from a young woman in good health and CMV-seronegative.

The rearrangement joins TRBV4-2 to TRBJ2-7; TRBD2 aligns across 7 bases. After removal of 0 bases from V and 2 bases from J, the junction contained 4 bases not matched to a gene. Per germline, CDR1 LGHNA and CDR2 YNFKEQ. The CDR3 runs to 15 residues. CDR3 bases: TGTGCCAGCAGCCAAGAGACTAGCAGCCCCTACGAGCAGTACTTC. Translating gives CASSQETSSPYEQYF.

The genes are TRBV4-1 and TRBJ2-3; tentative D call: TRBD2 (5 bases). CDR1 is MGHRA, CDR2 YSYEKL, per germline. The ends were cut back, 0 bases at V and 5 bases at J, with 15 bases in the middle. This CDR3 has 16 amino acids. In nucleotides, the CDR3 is TGCGCCAGCAGCCAAGACCTGGACTCACTGGGAGATACGCAGTATTTT. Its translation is CASSQDLDSLGDTQYF.

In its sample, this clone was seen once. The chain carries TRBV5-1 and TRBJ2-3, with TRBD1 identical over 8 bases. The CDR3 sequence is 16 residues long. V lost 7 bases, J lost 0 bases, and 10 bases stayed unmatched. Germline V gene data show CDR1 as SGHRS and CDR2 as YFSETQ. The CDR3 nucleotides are TGCGCCAGCCGGACAGGGTTTGGACCTAGCACAGATACGCAGTATTTT. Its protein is CASRTGFGPSTDTQYF.